The 17 T cell receptor beta chains below were found in one sample sequenced in a study of OX40 agonist ivuxolimab in advanced cancers. The library was built by means of the immunoSEQ multiplex PCR assay. The table was pulled from immuneACCESS by TCRdb, which kept in-frame rearrangements only. Such tables lose some clones; where checked, under half of the loss comes from unresolved V genes, and the rest has no known cause. The sample table shows roughly 56,000 clones, and approximately 83% are seen once. The ten largest account for roughly 1.5% of the sample. The sequences come from CD4+ or CD8+ T cells sorted from blood, collected in a trial of the OX40 agonist ivuxolimab. Receptors originate from an adult with an advanced solid tumor such as melanoma, head and neck, liver or kidney cancer.

The V gene is TRBV30, the J gene TRBJ1-2; no reliable D call. CDR1 is GTSNPN and CDR2 is SVGIG in the germline V gene (reference sequence). Trimming stripped 7 bases from V and 8 bases from J, with 14 bases between. This CDR3 spans 11 amino acids. For the CDR3, the DNA is TGTGCCTCCCAGAGAGGGTGGGGCTACACCTTC. Protein product: CASQRGWGYTF.

The sample holds a few counts of this clone. This rearrangement joins TRBV15 to TRBJ1-4, with a possible D match to TRBD1 (5 bases). This CDR3 is 14 amino acids long. CDR1 is LNHNV, CDR2 YYDKDF, per germline (reference sequence). V shed 0 bases and J shed 3 bases, with 5 bases lying between them. The CDR3 sequence is CATSRDRANEKLFF. CDR3 in DNA: TGTGCCACCAGCAGAGACAGGGCTAATGAAAAACTGTTTTTT.

The chain carries TRBV6-1 and TRBJ2-7; 7 bases are a match to TRBD2. Germline V gene sequence: CDR1 MNHNS, CDR2 SASEGT. V lost 9 bases and J lost 3; bases outside the gene matches: 11. The CDR3 sequence is 14 residues long. The CDR3 loop reads CASARSSGVYEQYF. Written as DNA, the CDR3 is TGTGCCAGTGCGAGATCTAGCGGAGTCTACGAGCAGTACTTC.

The V and J genes are TRBV5-6 and TRBJ2-7; 10 bases map to TRBD1. CDR3 length: 16 residues. Trimming took 4 bases from V and 4 from J; bases not matched to a gene: 11. The germline CDR1 and CDR2 sequences are SGHDT and YYEEEE. In DNA, the CDR3 is TGTGCCAGCAGCCCACCCGACAGGGGGCTCGAATACGAGCAGTACTTC. Protein product: CASSPPDRGLEYEQYF.

The chain links TRBV5-4 to TRBJ2-7; 9 positions match TRBD2. The CDR3 consists of 15 residues. Germline trimming cut 4 bases from V and 3 bases from J; bases unmatched to any gene: 8. From germline, CDR1 is SGHNT and CDR2 YYREEE (reference sequence). The CDR3 sequence: CASSLSSGAFYEQYF. CDR3 DNA: TGTGCCAGCAGCCTTTCTAGCGGGGCCTTCTACGAGCAGTACTTC.

This clone was observed a handful of times. The J gene is TRBJ1-1, the V gene TRBV18; D possibly corresponds to TRBD1 (6 bases). The length of the CDR3 is 14 residues. V lost 3 bases, J lost 0 bases, and 8 bases lay in between. Germline V gives CDR1 KGHSH, CDR2 LQKENI. CDR3 amino acids: CASSPDRLNTEAFF. The CDR3 nucleotides read TGTGCCAGCTCACCCGACAGGTTGAACACTGAAGCTTTCTTT.

The chain has TRBV5-8 and TRBJ2-5; perhaps TRBD1 as D (6 bases). The J call may be wrong; the DNA end is better matched by TRBJ2-7. The CDR3 runs 16 residues. Germline V gene data show CDR1 as SGHTS and CDR2 as YDEGEE. The CDR3 is CASSFQDSHLSYEQYF. For the CDR3, the DNA is TGTGCCAGCAGCTTCCAGGACAGCCATCTCTCCTACGAGCAGTACTTC.

This chain uses TRBV28 with TRBJ2-6, with D perhaps TRBD1 (6 bases). V lost 5 bases, J lost 1 base, and 12 bases lay in between. Germline assignment: CDR1 MDHEN and CDR2 SYDVKM. There are 16 residues in the CDR3. CDR3 amino acids: CASSENRVSGANVLTF. The CDR3 DNA is TGTGCCAGCAGTGAAAACAGGGTATCTGGGGCCAACGTCCTGACTTTC.

The chain employs TRBV7-2 and TRBJ1-1; 9 nucleotides align to TRBD1. The CDR3 totals 13 residues. CDR1 and CDR2 from the germline V gene are SGHTA and FQGNSA. V was pared by 4 bases and J by 9 bases, with 6 bases of the junction left unmatched. CDR3 region: CASSSGQGTQAFF. The CDR3 DNA reads TGTGCCAGCAGCTCGGGACAGGGAACACAAGCTTTCTTT.

This sequence joins TRBV5-8 and TRBJ2-1; 8 nucleotides align to TRBD1. The CDR3 runs 16 residues. V gave up 0 bases and J gave up 8 bases; unmatched junction bases: 10. CDR1 is SGHTS, CDR2 YDEGEE, per germline. CDR3 sequence: CASSLARGLSHDEQFF. CDR3 nucleotides: TGTGCCAGCAGCTTGGCCAGGGGGCTTAGCCACGATGAGCAGTTCTTC.

The chain carries TRBV5-1 and TRBJ2-7; 9 positions match TRBD1. Germline assignment: CDR1 SGHRS and CDR2 YFSETQ. The ends lost 3 bases at V and 1 base at J; junction bases unmatched: 5. The CDR3 contains 15 residues. The CDR3 reads CASSSGTGKSYEQYF. The CDR3 nucleotides are TGCGCCAGCAGCTCGGGGACAGGGAAGTCCTACGAGCAGTACTTC.

V is TRBV4-1 and J is TRBJ1-6, with D maybe TRBD1 (5 bases). The CDR3 is 16 amino acids. The V gene lost 0 bases and the J gene lost 6 bases, with 12 bases spanning the gap. Germline CDR1 reads MGHRA; CDR2 reads YSYEKL. CDR3 DNA sequence: TGCGCCAGCAGCCAAGATGAAGACAGTTTTAATTCACCCCTCCACTTT. Its protein product is CASSQDEDSFNSPLHF.

The rearrangement joins TRBV9 to TRBJ2-5; 11 bases are a match to TRBD2. There are 20 residues in the CDR3. V lost 1 base and J lost 1; bases outside the gene matches: 15. The germline V gene encodes CDR1 SGDLS and CDR2 YYNGEE. The CDR3 nucleotides read TGTGCCAGCAGCGTATGGATGGGACTAGCGGTCCCAAGACCCCAAGAGACCCAGTACTTC. As protein: CASSVWMGLAVPRPQETQYF.

The chain links TRBV5-1 to TRBJ1-1, with a possible D match to TRBD1 (6 bases). Germline V lookup: CDR1 SGHRS, CDR2 YFSETQ. V lost 4 bases and J lost 3, with 16 bases in between. CDR3 length: 15 amino acids. Written as DNA, the CDR3 is TGCGCCAGCAGCCGTGACAGGCCCGGCCACACTGAAGCTTTCTTT. Its translation is CASSRDRPGHTEAFF.

The count of this clone is one. The chain combines TRBV30 with TRBJ2-1; TRBD2 matches 12 bases. J lost 4 bases, V lost 7 bases, and 5 bases had no gene match. CDR1 GTSNPN and CDR2 SVGIG come from the germline V gene (reference sequence). The CDR3 totals 14 residues. Here the CDR3 DNA reads TGTGCCTCGACTAGCGGGGGCAGTTACAATGAGCAGTTCTTC. This sequence encodes CASTSGGSYNEQFF.

The chain recombines TRBV5-4 with TRBJ2-5; maybe TRBD2 (5 bases). The length of the CDR3 is 14 residues. Looked up from germline, CDR1 is SGHNT and CDR2 is YYREEE (reference sequence). V lost 0 bases and J lost 7, with 13 bases in between. The CDR3 here is CASSLVTAGGTQYF. CDR3 in DNA: TGTGCCAGCAGCTTGGTCACCGCCGGAGGGACCCAGTACTTC.

This clone was detected only a few times. This chain connects TRBV7-2 to TRBJ2-7; D not certain. V lost 4 bases, J lost 1 base, and 5 bases lay in between. The CDR3 has 12 residues. CDR1 SGHTA and CDR2 FQGNSA come from the germline V gene. The CDR3 nucleotides are TGTGCCAGCAGCTCCGTGTCCTACGAGCAGTACTTC. Protein sequence: CASSSVSYEQYF.